Each of the 14 T cell receptor beta chains below was sequenced from the same sample in a study of immune characterization of retroperitoneal liposarcoma. Each CDR3 protein gets one entry after TCRdb re-called the PCR reads with MiXCR. The data contain about 10,000 distinct CDR3 sequences, about a quarter of them singletons. Sequencing used tumor tissue. Source of these receptors: a female donor with retroperitoneal liposarcoma.

There are a few counts of this clonotype. This CDR3 reads CASSYSMTESFQGIQFF. The CDR3 DNA follows: TGTGCCAGCAGTTACTCGATGACGGAATCTTTCCAGGGCATTCAGTTCTTC. The chain carries TRBV6-6 and TRBJ2-1; tentatively, D is TRBD1 (5 bases). Trimming stripped 0 bases from V and 13 bases from J, with 25 bases between. The CDR3 length is 17 residues. The germline CDR1 and CDR2 sequences are MNHNY and SVGAGI (reference sequence).

Sample share makes this clonotype medium-sized (0.01 to 0.1%). V and J are TRBV7-2 and TRBJ2-6; tentatively, D is TRBD1 (6 bases). Trimming took 5 bases from V and 4 from J, leaving 18 bases between them. The CDR3 has 17 residues. Germline lookup yields CDR1 SGHTA and CDR2 FQGNSA. The DNA for the CDR3 is TGTGCCAGCAGCGTTACAGGGCCACTAACCGGGGCCAACGTCCTGACTTTC. This translates into CASSVTGPLTGANVLTF.

This clonotype is categorized as medium-sized. The CDR3 protein is CASRGLAGGEETQYF. As DNA, the CDR3 is TGTGCCAGCAGAGGACTAGCGGGGGGAGAAGAGACCCAGTACTTC. This chain connects TRBV27 to TRBJ2-5; the match to TRBD2 covers 14 bases. Trimming took 6 bases from V and 3 from J; bases not matched to a gene: 3. From germline, CDR1 is MNHEY and CDR2 SMNVEV (reference sequence). This CDR3 has 15 amino acids.

This clonotype is medium-sized within its sample. The chain employs TRBV6-1 and TRBJ2-1, with 8 nucleotides matching TRBD2. The J call could be wrong; TRBJ2-7 is a better fit for the DNA end. This CDR3 spans 15 amino acids. The V gene's germline CDR1 is MNHNS and CDR2 SASEGT. CDR3 in amino acids: CASRAGLVLYNEQYF. In DNA form, the CDR3 reads TGTGCCAGCCGGGCGGGACTAGTCCTCTACAATGAGCAGTACTTC.

This clonotype was seen a handful of times. The chain employs TRBV6-1 and TRBJ1-3; no clear D gene. The germline V gene has CDR1 MNHNS and CDR2 SASEGT. With 5 bases removed from V and 0 bases from J, the gap between germline ends came to 11 bases. The CDR3 runs 15 residues. The CDR3 DNA sequence: TGTGCCAGCAGTTTGGGTTTGGGCTCTGGAAACACCATATATTTT. It yields the protein CASSLGLGSGNTIYF.

The chain uses TRBV12-3 or TRBV12-4 and TRBJ1-5; D may be TRBD1 (6 bases). The CDR3 totals 18 residues. Deletions cut 5 bases from V and 1 base from J, with 21 bases between. CDR3 in DNA: TGTGCCAGCAGTCCCAATAGGTCAGGGGCACTCAGCAATCAGCCCCAGCATTTT. Its translation is CASSPNRSGALSNQPQHF.

This clonotype was detected ten times or more. This chain's CDR3 is CASSQLDQTQYF. CDR3 sequence (DNA): TGTGCCAGCAGCCAACTAGATCAGACGCAGTATTTT. The chain couples TRBV6-1 to TRBJ2-3; the D gene is possibly TRBD2 (5 bases). Germline V CDR1 and CDR2: MNHNS, SASEGT. Trimming took off 6 bases at V and 9 bases at J, with 13 bases between the two ends. The CDR3 runs to 12 residues.

The V call is TRBV6-6, the J call TRBJ2-2; 9 nucleotides line up with TRBD2. Germline-derived CDR1 and CDR2 are MNHNY and SVGAGI (reference sequence). J was trimmed by 7 bases and V by 5 bases; bases with no gene match: 11. The CDR3 sequence is 16 residues long. The CDR3 protein is CASSAVGLADVGELFF. DNA of the CDR3: TGTGCCAGCAGTGCCGTGGGACTAGCTGATGTCGGGGAGCTGTTTTTT.

This clonotype is deemed medium-sized (0.01 to 0.1%). V gene TRBV7-8 combines with J gene TRBJ2-5; perhaps TRBD1 as D (5 bases). Judging by the DNA end, TRBJ2-7 fits better; the J call may be wrong. Germline CDR1 reads SGHVS; CDR2 reads FQNEAQ. This CDR3 has 15 amino acids. DNA of the CDR3: TGTGCCAGCAGCTTAGCTCCCACAGGTACCTACGAGCAGTACTTC. Translating it yields CASSLAPTGTYEQYF.

The gene calls are TRBV7-2 and TRBJ2-1, with 10 bases lining up with TRBD2. The end of the DNA is better explained by TRBJ2-5, so the J call may be wrong. Per the germline V gene, CDR1 is SGHTA and CDR2 is FQGNSA. The CDR3 has 19 residues. Written as DNA, the CDR3 is TGTGCCAGCAGCTTAGTGGCCATTGGGGCTAGCGGGGGACAAGAGACCCAGTACTTC. Protein sequence: CASSLVAIGASGGQETQYF.

By its share, this clonotype is medium-sized (0.01 to 0.1%). J is TRBJ2-6 and V is TRBV7-6; the D gene is possibly TRBD1 (5 bases). CDR1 is SGHVS, CDR2 FNYEAQ, per germline. Trimming shortened V by 0 bases and J by 8 bases, and 14 bases separated the two germline ends. The CDR3 loop spans 16 amino acids. The CDR3 spells CASSLAAGQLTNVLTF. CDR3 nucleotides: TGTGCCAGCAGCTTAGCGGCAGGGCAGTTGACCAACGTCCTGACTTTC.

This clonotype was seen many times. The gene calls are TRBV7-8 and TRBJ2-5, with unresolved D. The end of the DNA aligns better with TRBJ2-7, so the J call may be wrong. Looked up from germline, CDR1 is SGHVS and CDR2 is FQNEAQ. The CDR3 is 14 residues long. The CDR3 protein is CASTPTRTEYEQYF. CDR3 in DNA: TGTGCCAGCACCCCGACCCGGACGGAGTACGAGCAGTACTTC.

Sample share makes this clonotype medium-sized. The chain combines TRBV7-9 with TRBJ2-7; D is uncertain. The V gene lost 5 bases and the J gene lost 3 bases, with 5 bases spanning the gap. This CDR3 is 11 amino acids long. Germline V CDR1 and CDR2: SEHNR, FQNEAQ (reference sequence). The CDR3 nucleotides read TGTGCCAGCAGCCCCCTCTACGAGCAGTACTTC. It encodes CASSPLYEQYF.

The rearrangement uses TRBV5-3 and TRBJ1-3; D is perhaps TRBD1 (6 bases). TRBV5-3 is recorded as an ORF, its role being uncertain. There are 15 residues in the CDR3. The V end was cut by 8 bases, the J end by 0 bases, with 15 bases between. In nucleotides, the CDR3 is TGTGCCAGCAGCATAGACAGGATCTCTGGAAACACCATATATTTT. Translation gives CASSIDRISGNTIYF.